This TCR beta chain appears in the sequencing data of a study of Ad26.COV2.S vaccination and SARS-CoV-2 variants. Study findings and constraints: Placebo and vaccine recipients had non-spike TCR breadth that was similar.

Stated treatment: about 20 received Ad26.COV2.S at low or high dose, single or two shots; about 5 received placebo; per-sample allocation not given. Specimens were obtained on day 63 following the first vaccine or placebo injection. CDR1 and CDR2 from the germline V gene are LGHDT and YNNKEL (reference sequence). The CDR3 consists of 17 residues. The V end was cut by 0 bases, the J end by 0 bases, with 14 bases between. TCRdb keeps only in-frame clones here, not all; method: immunoSEQ multiplex PCR. The table shows 300,000 to 400,000 clones, with around 89% occurring only once. As regards this clone: Its matching antigen is unknown.

The chain combines TRBV3-1 (or the pseudogene TRBV3-2) with TRBJ2-5; a weak D match, TRBD2 (5 bases). This sequence originates from a person between 18 and 65 years old who received the Ad26.COV2.S COVID-19 vaccine or a placebo. The sample in question was peripheral blood, obtained in a trial of Ad26.COV2.S vaccine versus placebo. The chain's CDR3 is CASSQDSLAAYQETQYF. CDR3 nucleotides: TGTGCCAGCAGCCAAGATTCCCTAGCAGCGTACCAAGAGACCCAGTACTTC.